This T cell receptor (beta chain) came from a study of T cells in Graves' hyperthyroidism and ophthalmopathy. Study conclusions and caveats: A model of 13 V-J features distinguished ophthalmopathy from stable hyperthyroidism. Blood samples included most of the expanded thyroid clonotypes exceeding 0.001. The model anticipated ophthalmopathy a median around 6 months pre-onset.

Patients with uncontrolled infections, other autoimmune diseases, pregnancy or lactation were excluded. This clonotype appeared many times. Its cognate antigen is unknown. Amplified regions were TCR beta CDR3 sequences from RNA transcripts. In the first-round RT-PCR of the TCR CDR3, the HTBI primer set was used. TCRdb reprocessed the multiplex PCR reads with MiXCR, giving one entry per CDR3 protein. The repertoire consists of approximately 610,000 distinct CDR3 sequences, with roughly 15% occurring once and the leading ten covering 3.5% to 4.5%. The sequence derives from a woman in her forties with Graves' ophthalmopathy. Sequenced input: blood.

CDR3 amino acids: CASSIVGASNYGYTF. The CDR3 bases are TGTGCCAGTAGTATAGTGGGCGCCTCGAACTATGGCTACACCTTC. The rearrangement uses TRBV19 and TRBJ1-2, with unresolved D. Germline assignment: CDR1 LNHDA and CDR2 SQIVND (reference sequence). This CDR3 region has 15 residues. The V end lost 1 base, the J end lost 2 bases, and 11 bases lay between the germline ends.